This T cell receptor beta chain originates from a study of patients and donors after allogeneic stem cell transplantation. V lost 8 bases, J lost 2 bases, and 18 bases lay in between. This CDR3 contains 15 residues. This clonotype has a handful of counts. Via MiXCR, TCRdb re-called the RT-PCR reads, giving one row per CDR3 protein. The table shows some 150,000 distinct CDR3 sequences, with about a third occurring only once. This sequence was found in a human donor who was either an allogeneic HSCT recipient or a stem cell or donor lymphocyte infusion donor (not recorded which). It is not recorded whose cells these are; they may come from a transplant donor. The sample was blood, either unsorted or a sorted T cell fraction (not recorded which). The chain combines TRBV12-3 or TRBV12-4 with TRBJ1-1; tentative D call: TRBD1 (6 bases). CDR3 loop: CASHNLGGPNTEAFF. The CDR3 nucleotides are TGTGCCAGCCATAACCTCGGGGGGCCTAACACTGAAGCTTTCTTT.